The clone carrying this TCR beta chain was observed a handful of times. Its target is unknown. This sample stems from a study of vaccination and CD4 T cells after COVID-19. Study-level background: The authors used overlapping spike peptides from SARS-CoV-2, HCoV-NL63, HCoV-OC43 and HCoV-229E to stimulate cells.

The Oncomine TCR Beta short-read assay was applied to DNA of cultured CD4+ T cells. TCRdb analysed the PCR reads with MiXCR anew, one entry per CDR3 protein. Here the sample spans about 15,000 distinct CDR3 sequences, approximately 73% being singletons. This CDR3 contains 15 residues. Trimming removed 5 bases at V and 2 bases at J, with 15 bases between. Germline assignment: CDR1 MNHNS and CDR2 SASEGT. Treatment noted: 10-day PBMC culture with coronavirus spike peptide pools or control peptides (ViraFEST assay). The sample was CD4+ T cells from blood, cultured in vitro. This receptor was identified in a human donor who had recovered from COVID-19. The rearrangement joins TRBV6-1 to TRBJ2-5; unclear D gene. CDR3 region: CASSRKWAAQETQYF. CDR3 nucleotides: TGTGCCAGCAGTCGCAAATGGGCGGCTCAAGAGACCCAGTACTTC.